Shown below are 8 T cell receptor beta chains from a single sample sequenced in a study of cytomegalovirus exposure and HLA in healthy donors. The PCR contained 60 Vbeta and 13 Jbeta primers. Profiled with immunoSEQ multiplex PCR; TCRdb holds only in-frame clones, not every one. The sample lists roughly 100,000 clones; around 73% were seen once. Sample: PBMCs. The receptors derive from a woman aged 40 to 49 in good health and CMV-seronegative.

The chain joins TRBV6-5 to TRBJ1-1; TRBD1 is a possible D gene (5 bases). Germline V lookup: CDR1 MNHEY, CDR2 SVGAGI. Trimming cost V 7 bases and J 3 bases, with 15 bases left between them. The CDR3 length is 14 residues. The CDR3 DNA reads TGTGCCAGCAACCCGGGAGGGGCGCACACTGAAGCTTTCTTT. This sequence encodes CASNPGGAHTEAFF.

This clone was seen a single time. The chain recombines TRBV28 with TRBJ1-2; D call uncertain. This CDR3 region has 12 residues. The V gene lost 2 bases and the J gene lost 9 bases, with 10 bases spanning the gap. Germline-derived CDR1 and CDR2 are MDHEN and SYDVKM. DNA of the CDR3: TGTGCCAGCAGTTTAGTTCTCAGGCGCTACACCTTC. It translates to CASSLVLRRYTF.

A single count supports this clone. In DNA form, the CDR3 reads TGCGCCAGCAGCCCATGGACTAGCGGGACTAAGACCTCCGGGGAGCTGTTTTTT. This gives the protein CASSPWTSGTKTSGELFF. This sequence joins TRBV5-1 and TRBJ2-2, with 12 nucleotides matching TRBD2. The V segment lost 4 bases and the J segment 6 bases; nucleotides outside the gene matches: 13. The CDR3 totals 18 residues. Germline V gives CDR1 SGHRS, CDR2 YFSETQ.

This clone was counted only a few times. The rearrangement links TRBV5-3 to TRBJ1-4; 8 nucleotides match TRBD1. TRBV5-3 is treated as an ORF (open reading frame) with a function not yet certain. The trim removed 1 base at V and 6 bases at J, leaving 14 bases unmatched. This CDR3 has 18 residues. DNA of the CDR3: TGTGCCAGAAGCTTGAATAGTGTAACCAGGGGGCGGCATGAAAAACTGTTTTTT. As protein: CARSLNSVTRGRHEKLFF.

This chain connects TRBV18 to TRBJ2-1; the D is unclear. The germline V gene encodes CDR1 KGHSH and CDR2 LQKENI. Trimming shortened V by 3 bases and J by 9 bases, and 18 bases separated the two germline ends. CDR3 length equals 15 residues. The CDR3 protein is CASSPPGGLRREQFF. The CDR3 bases are TGTGCCAGCTCACCTCCAGGTGGCCTTCGCCGTGAGCAGTTCTTC. Using reference TRBV18 and TRBJ2-1 for the parts outside the CDR3, the full variable domain is NAGVMQNPRHLVRRRGQEARLRCSPMKGHSHVYWYRQLPEEGLKFMVYLQKENIIDESGMPKERFSAEFPKEGPSILRIQQVVRGDSAAYFCASSPPGGLRREQFFGPGTRLTVL.

This rearrangement joins TRBV18 to TRBJ2-6, with D perhaps matching TRBD2 (6 bases). Germline V gene data show CDR1 as KGHSH and CDR2 as LQKENI. The V end was cut by 2 bases, the J end by 0 bases, with 14 bases between. The CDR3 totals 18 residues. CDR3 DNA sequence: TGTGCCAGCTCACCAAAGGGAGGCTCCCTCTCTGGGGCCAACGTCCTGACTTTC. The encoded protein is CASSPKGGSLSGANVLTF.

The chain joins TRBV10-3 to TRBJ2-5; weak D call: TRBD2 (5 bases). Germline-derived CDR1 and CDR2 are ENHRY and SYGVKD. The V end lost 3 bases, the J end lost 5 bases, and 10 bases lay between the germline ends. The CDR3 covers 13 residues. The chain's CDR3 is CAISDPRRETQYF. The CDR3 DNA reads as TGTGCCATCAGTGATCCTCGGAGGGAGACCCAGTACTTC.

The chain carries TRBV30 and TRBJ2-1; possibly TRBD2 for D (5 bases). Per the germline V gene, CDR1 is GTSNPN and CDR2 is SVGIG (reference sequence). V lost 1 base and J 6 bases, leaving 13 bases between the germline ends. The CDR3 runs 14 residues. The DNA of the CDR3 is TGTGCCTGGAGTGGAGGGCGGATCAGCAATGAGCAGTTCTTC. This encodes CAWSGGRISNEQFF.